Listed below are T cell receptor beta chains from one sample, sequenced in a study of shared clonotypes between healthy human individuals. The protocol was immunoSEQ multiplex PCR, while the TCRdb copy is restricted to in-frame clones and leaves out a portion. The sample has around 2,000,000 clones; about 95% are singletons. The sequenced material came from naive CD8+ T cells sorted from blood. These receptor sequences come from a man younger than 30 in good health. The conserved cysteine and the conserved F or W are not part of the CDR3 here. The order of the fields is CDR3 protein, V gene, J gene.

CDR3aa: ATSQLMGKGLTEAF; v_gene: TRBV15; j_gene: TRBJ1-1
CDR3aa: ASSLRGSRVSEKLF; v_gene: TRBV28; j_gene: TRBJ1-4
CDR3aa: AISGDNQETQY; v_gene: TRBV10-3; j_gene: TRBJ2-5
CDR3aa: ASTGGDRPNEQF; v_gene: TRBV5-6; j_gene: TRBJ2-1
CDR3aa: ASSRQGAGYT; v_gene: TRBV7-9; j_gene: TRBJ1-2
CDR3aa: ASSLGQGAVQY; v_gene: TRBV19; j_gene: TRBJ2-7
CDR3aa: ASTPRQDNWAEAF; v_gene: TRBV7-9; j_gene: TRBJ1-1
CDR3aa: ASSLGGGTRMDTQY; v_gene: TRBV13; j_gene: TRBJ2-3
CDR3aa: ASKPIGTPNNEQF; v_gene: TRBV2; j_gene: TRBJ2-1
CDR3aa: ASSFRRGQGANEQF; v_gene: TRBV7-9; j_gene: TRBJ2-1
CDR3aa: ASSLQRRGTYEQY; v_gene: TRBV5-1; j_gene: TRBJ2-7
CDR3aa: ASSQGVAGYGELF; v_gene: TRBV4-1; j_gene: TRBJ2-2
CDR3aa: ASSPGLESYQPQH; v_gene: TRBV27; j_gene: TRBJ1-5
CDR3aa: ASSQDPDLMAYGYT; v_gene: TRBV4-1; j_gene: TRBJ1-2
CDR3aa: ASSFALAGDYEQY; v_gene: TRBV13; j_gene: TRBJ2-7
CDR3aa: ASSLDRGTEAF; v_gene: TRBV27; j_gene: TRBJ1-1
CDR3aa: ASSDIGPEQY; v_gene: TRBV10-2; j_gene: TRBJ2-7
CDR3aa: ASSLITGVDSDGYT; v_gene: TRBV5-1; j_gene: TRBJ1-2
CDR3aa: ATRGSGGYEQY; v_gene: TRBV10-3; j_gene: TRBJ2-7
CDR3aa: ASSTTGISYEQY; v_gene: TRBV19; j_gene: TRBJ2-7
CDR3aa: ATSRDRPSSGGFYNEQF; v_gene: TRBV15; j_gene: TRBJ2-1
CDR3aa: ASSTGYGYT; v_gene: TRBV19; j_gene: TRBJ1-2
CDR3aa: ASSPSGRYEQY; v_gene: TRBV9; j_gene: TRBJ2-7
CDR3aa: ASRGQGPYTDTQY; v_gene: TRBV2; j_gene: TRBJ2-3
CDR3aa: ASSLGDPSYEQY; v_gene: TRBV5-6; j_gene: TRBJ2-7
CDR3aa: AILQTVSTDTQY; v_gene: TRBV7-9; j_gene: TRBJ2-3
CDR3aa: ASGLASGRYYEQY; v_gene: TRBV12-5; j_gene: TRBJ2-7
CDR3aa: ASSTTGLAVQETQY; v_gene: TRBV13; j_gene: TRBJ2-5
CDR3aa: ASSIGTSPWAPLH; v_gene: TRBV19; j_gene: TRBJ1-6
CDR3aa: ASSLNILLAGGMD; v_gene: TRBV7-2; j_gene: TRBJ2-3